This TCR beta chain is drawn from a study of beta chain features in type 1 diabetes. On the study more broadly: Sorted cells numbering under 110 million were examined across all samples.

V was trimmed by 4 bases and J by 3 bases, leaving 12 bases between them. The CDR3 runs to 14 residues. The germline V gene encodes CDR1 SGHTA and CDR2 FQGNSA. Without exception, sorted populations had purity beyond 95%. TCRB transcripts that were expressed got sequenced, as all of the isolated RNA had been reverse transcribed. When averaged, stem cell-like memory T cell samples yielded about a million reads. Sequenced by immunoSEQ multiplex PCR; TCRdb stores in-frame clones only, minus some. The table lists 10,000 to 15,000 clones, more than 40% of them singletons. The sample was stem cell memory CD4+ T cells from blood. The sequence was collected from a man in his late teens or twenties in good health. This chain connects TRBV7-2 to TRBJ2-5; D remains unclear. The CDR3 DNA follows: TGTGCCAGCAGCTGGTATAACAGAAAAGAGACCCAGTACTTC. This translates into CASSWYNRKETQYF.